These T cell receptor beta chains were read from a single sample in a study of identical twins. TCRdb re-derived calls from the 5' RACE reads in MiXCR, one entry per CDR3 protein. The sample holds 200,000 to 250,000 distinct CDR3 sequences; more than 12% are singletons and the top ten take approximately 9.3%. Sequencing was done on a sample of memory (CD45RO+) T cells sorted from blood. The receptors come from a woman aged 18-30 years in good health. Each CDR3 is given without its conserved first and last residue.

TRBJ2-3 | TRBV4-2 | 13 | ASSQVPGGIDTQY
TRBJ1-2 | TRBV20-1 | 13 | SATPGQGATYGYT
TRBJ2-7 | TRBV18 | 13 | ASSPPGTGRSEQY
TRBJ2-7 | TRBV7-9 | 14 | ASSPWREGLSGEQY
TRBJ2-6 | TRBV18 | 12 | ASSPSNGANVLT
TRBJ1-2 | TRBV12-3/TRBV12-4 | 13 | ASSSLNRPNYGYT
TRBJ2-3 | TRBV7-2 | 13 | ASSLVGGRTDTQY
TRBJ2-3 | TRBV5-1 | 14 | ASSLLGSGGTDTQY
TRBJ2-3 | TRBV3-1 | 14 | ACSPWTSGGAGTQY
TRBJ1-5 | TRBV12-3/TRBV12-4 | 12 | ASKGVGMEQPQH
TRBJ1-3 | TRBV10-3 | 12 | AISRDSSGNTIY
TRBJ1-5 | TRBV9 | 11 | ASSVSPRGDQH
TRBJ1-1 | TRBV30 | 10 | ALRQGNTEAF
TRBJ2-4 | TRBV5-1 | 12 | ASSLAGASSIQY
TRBJ1-2 | TRBV5-5 | 13 | ASSSTRDTPYGYT
TRBJ2-2 | TRBV20-1 | 12 | SARPFRGTGELF
TRBJ2-3 | TRBV20-1 | 12 | SARGGGPRDKQY
TRBJ2-5 | TRBV5-1 | 10 | ASSLRSGTQY
TRBJ1-3 | TRBV20-1 | 13 | SARDGLFSGNTIY
TRBJ2-3 | TRBV21-1 | 12 | ASSRQRSTDTQY
TRBJ2-2 | TRBV12-3/TRBV12-4 | 13 | ASIGQGANTGELF
TRBJ1-3 | TRBV9 | 12 | ASSPGSSGNTIY
TRBJ1-1 | TRBV29-1 | 14 | SVEGPGTGAATEAF
TRBJ1-2 | TRBV7-8 | 12 | ASSLVSSGYGYT
TRBJ1-2 | TRBV4-2 | 12 | ASSQGGPKDGYT
TRBJ2-5 | TRBV2 | 12 | ASIKNRYQETQY
TRBJ2-7 | TRBV3-1 | 12 | ASSISGGAYEQY
TRBJ2-5 | TRBV3-1 | 14 | ASSHGLAGAHETQY
TRBJ1-5 | TRBV20-1 | 11 | SASRVSNQPQH
TRBJ1-2 | TRBV29-1 | 11 | SARDTSTYGYT
TRBJ1-1 | TRBV18 | 12 | ASSPTRGDGGAF
TRBJ1-5 | TRBV27 | 12 | ASSRQGLGQPQH
TRBJ1-2 | TRBV27 | 11 | ASSSTPFSGYT
TRBJ1-1 | TRBV5-1 | 13 | ASSSQGTPNTEAF
TRBJ2-7 | TRBV15 | 11 | ATSTTRFNEQY